These T cell receptor beta chains were read from a single sample in a study of blood T cell repertoires in COVID-19. TCRdb's copy holds only in-frame clones and misses some; the assay was immunoSEQ multiplex PCR. The table has 100,000 to 120,000 clones, under 90% seen once. Material for sequencing was peripheral blood. These receptors came from an elderly man with acute or convalescent COVID-19. Both conserved end residues are part of each CDR3. The size of a clone is reported for some rows only, either as once, few or many, or as a class for expanded clones.

v_call	j_call	clone_size	cdr3_aa
TRBV29-1	TRBJ1-2	.	CSVVQGAYGYTF
TRBV28	TRBJ1-2	.	CASRTLQGFGYGYTF
TRBV27	TRBJ2-3	once	CASSLSRLAGRTDTQYF
TRBV28	TRBJ2-7	.	CASSHRTGGGSEQYF
TRBV19	TRBJ1-1	.	CASSWTGGRDAEAFF
TRBV2	TRBJ1-5	.	CSVKKSNQPQHF
TRBV9	TRBJ1-4	once	CASSATLGTLRLFF
TRBV7-9	TRBJ2-6	.	CASSSQGTRANVLTF
TRBV5-1	TRBJ2-3	.	CASSLAGQQLTDTQYF
TRBV29-1	TRBJ2-7	.	CSVVPGSSYEQYF
TRBV2	TRBJ1-4	.	CASNKGREDEKLFF
TRBV27	TRBJ2-5	.	CASSFGGRETQYF
TRBV28	TRBJ2-2	.	CASSLLAGVSPGELFF
TRBV6-6	TRBJ2-6	.	CASSRRREAQSGANVLTF
TRBV5-1	TRBJ2-2	few	CASSLTSGRAGELFF
TRBV5-1	TRBJ1-6	once	CASSLATLDNSPLHF